The source of this T cell receptor beta chain is a study of shared clonotypes between healthy human individuals. Sequencing was performed on unsorted PBMC DNA using ten immunoSEQ deep assay plates. Using immunoSEQ multiplex PCR, the repertoire was profiled, and TCRdb retains in-frame clones only, with some absent. This sample has about 490,000 clones, with around 80% found just once. The CDR3 is 14 amino acids. Looked up from germline, CDR1 is MNHNS and CDR2 is SASEGT. V lost 10 bases and J 3 bases, leaving 16 bases between the germline ends. The rearrangement links TRBV6-1 to TRBJ2-4; D unresolved. Sequenced sample: PBMCs. The clonotype was recovered from a woman in her thirties or forties in good health. Some clones in this sample may be carry-over from other donors' samples. This chain's CDR3 is CAILLDGNKNIQYF. Written as DNA, the CDR3 is TGTGCCATCCTATTGGACGGAAACAAAAACATTCAGTACTTC.